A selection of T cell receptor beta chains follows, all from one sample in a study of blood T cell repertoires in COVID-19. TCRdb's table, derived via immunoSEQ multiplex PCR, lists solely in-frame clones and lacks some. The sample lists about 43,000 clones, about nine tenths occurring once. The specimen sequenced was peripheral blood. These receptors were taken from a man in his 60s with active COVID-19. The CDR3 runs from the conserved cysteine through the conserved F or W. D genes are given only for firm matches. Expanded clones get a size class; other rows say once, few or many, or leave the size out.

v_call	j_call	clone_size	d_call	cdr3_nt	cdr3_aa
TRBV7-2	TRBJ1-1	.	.	TGTGCCAGCAGCTTTTGGGCCCGACGCGACACTGAAGCTTTCTTT	CASSFWARRDTEAFF
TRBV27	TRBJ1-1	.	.	TGTGCCAGCAGCCCCCACTTTGCGGGTTACATGAACACTGAAGCTTTCTTT	CASSPHFAGYMNTEAFF
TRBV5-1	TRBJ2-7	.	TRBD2	TGCGCCAGCAGCTTGGTGGGGGAGGGCCGCGAGCAGTACTTC	CASSLVGEGREQYF
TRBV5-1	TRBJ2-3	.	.	TGCGCCAGCTTAGGGGGACACGACCTCGATACGCAGTATTTT	CASLGGHDLDTQYF
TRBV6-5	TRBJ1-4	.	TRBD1	TGTGCCAGCAGCAGGGACAGGGACCCGTATGAAAAACTGTTTTTT	CASSRDRDPYEKLFF
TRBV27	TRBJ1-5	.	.	TGTGCCAGCAGTTTACTAGGCAATAGCAATCAGCCCCAGCATTTT	CASSLLGNSNQPQHF
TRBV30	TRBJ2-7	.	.	TGTGCCTGGAGTGACTTTTACGAGCAGTACTTC	CAWSDFYEQYF
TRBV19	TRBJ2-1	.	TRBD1	TGTGCCAGCTCAGGGGGCGACTACAATGAGCAGTTCTTC	CASSGGDYNEQFF
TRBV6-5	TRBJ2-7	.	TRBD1	TGTGCCAGCAGTCCTTGGACAGGGGGATACGAGCAGTACTTC	CASSPWTGGYEQYF
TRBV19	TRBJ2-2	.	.	TGTGCCAGTAAGTGGACAGCTGCGAACACCGGGGAGCTGTTTTTT	CASKWTAANTGELFF
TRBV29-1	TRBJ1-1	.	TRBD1	TGCAGCGTTGAAGAGTACCCGGGACAGGGGAAGGCTGAAGCTTTCTTT	CSVEEYPGQGKAEAFF
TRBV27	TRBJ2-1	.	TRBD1	TGTGCCAGCAGTTTATACGGACAGGGGTCCTACAATGAGCAGTTCTTC	CASSLYGQGSYNEQFF
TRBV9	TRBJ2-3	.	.	TGTGCCAGCAGCGCGAGGCCTGCTGGGGGGGGGCGCCTAGCAGATACGCAGTATTTT	CASSARPAGGGRLADTQYF
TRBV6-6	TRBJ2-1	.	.	TGTGCCAGCAGTCGAGGGGTATTAACAGGGTATTACGGTGGGAATGAGCAGTTCTTC	CASSRGVLTGYYGGNEQFF
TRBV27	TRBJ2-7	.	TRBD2	TGTGCCAGCAGTTTCGGGGGGGGCAGCTCCTACGAGCAGTACTTC	CASSFGGGSSYEQYF
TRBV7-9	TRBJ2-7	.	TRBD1	TGTGCCAGCAGGGCGACAGGGGGCGATTACGAGCAGTACTTC	CASRATGGDYEQYF
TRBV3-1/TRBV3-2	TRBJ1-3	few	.	TGTGCCAGCAACACAGGGTCTGGAAACACCATATATTTT	CASNTGSGNTIYF
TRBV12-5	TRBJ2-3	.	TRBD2	TGTGCTAGTGGCCCCGGGGTAGCGGGTACAGACACGCAGTATTTT	CASGPGVAGTDTQYF
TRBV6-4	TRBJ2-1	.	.	TGTGCCAGCAGTTCCCAGGGGACCTCCTACAATGAGCAGTTCTTC	CASSSQGTSYNEQFF
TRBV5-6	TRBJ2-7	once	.	TGTGCCAGCAGCGTCGGACTATACGAGCAGTACTTC	CASSVGLYEQYF
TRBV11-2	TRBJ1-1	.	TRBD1	TGTGCCAGCAGCTTAGTGGGGGGGACAGGGGCTATTAGCACTGAAGCTTTCTTT	CASSLVGGTGAISTEAFF
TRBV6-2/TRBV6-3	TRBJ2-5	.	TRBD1	TGTGCCAGCAGTTCAGGACAGGGGCTACAAGAGACCCAGTACTTC	CASSSGQGLQETQYF
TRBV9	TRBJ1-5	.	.	TGTGCCAGCAGCGCCTCGGGAAATAGCAATCAGCCCCAGCATTTT	CASSASGNSNQPQHF
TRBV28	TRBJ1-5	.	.	TGTGCCAGCAGTTTATTTACAGATAGCAATCAGCCCCAGCATTTT	CASSLFTDSNQPQHF
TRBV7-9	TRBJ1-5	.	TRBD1	TGTGCCAGCAGCCCAGGACAGGCGAGGGGAAGGAAGGGAAATCAGCCCCAGCATTTT	CASSPGQARGRKGNQPQHF
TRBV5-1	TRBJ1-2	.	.	TGCGCCAGCAGCTTCGGAGACGCCGATGAAGGCTACACCTTC	CASSFGDADEGYTF
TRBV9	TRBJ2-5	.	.	TGTGCCAGCAGCGTAGATTCGAGAGAGACCCAGTACTTC	CASSVDSRETQYF
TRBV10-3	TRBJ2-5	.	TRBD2	TGTGCCATCAGTGAGCACCCCAAGGCGGGAGTAGAGACCCAGTACTTC	CAISEHPKAGVETQYF
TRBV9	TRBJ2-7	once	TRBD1	TGTGCCAGCAGCAGAGGACAGGGTATCTACGAGCAGTACTTC	CASSRGQGIYEQYF
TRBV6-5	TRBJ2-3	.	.	TGTGCCAGCAGTACCGGTAATACGCAGTATTTT	CASSTGNTQYF
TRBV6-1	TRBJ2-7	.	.	TGTGCCAGCAGTGAAGTGGCAGACTACGAGCAGTACTTC	CASSEVADYEQYF
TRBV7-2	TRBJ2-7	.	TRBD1	TGTGCCAGCAGCTTAGAGGGGACAGCTCTATCCTACGAGCAGTACTTC	CASSLEGTALSYEQYF
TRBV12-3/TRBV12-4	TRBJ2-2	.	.	TGTGCCAGCAGTACAGGAACCGGGGAGCTGTTTTTT	CASSTGTGELFF
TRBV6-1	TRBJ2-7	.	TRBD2	TGTGCCAGCAGTGAAGCGATCCTAGCGGGAGTCGGCGAGCAGTACTTC	CASSEAILAGVGEQYF
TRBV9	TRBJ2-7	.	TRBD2	TGTGCCAGCAGCGTAGGGGTAGCGGGACCCTACGAGCAGTACTTC	CASSVGVAGPYEQYF
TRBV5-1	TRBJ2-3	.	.	TGCGCCAGCAGCTTGGCCAGCGGGTACACAGATACGCAGTATTTT	CASSLASGYTDTQYF
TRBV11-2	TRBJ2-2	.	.	TGTGCCAGCAGCTTAAGTAGAGGGAACACCGGGGAGCTGTTTTTT	CASSLSRGNTGELFF
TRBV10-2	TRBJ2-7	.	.	TGCGCCAGCACGGGAGTGGGCGGGGACTCCTACGAGCAGTACTTC	CASTGVGGDSYEQYF
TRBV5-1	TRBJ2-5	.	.	TGCGCCAGCAGCTTCGGAGGGAGTGGGGGAGAGACCCAGTACTTC	CASSFGGSGGETQYF
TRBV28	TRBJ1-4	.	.	TGTGCCAGCAGTTTAACCGTGACATTTGACCCTTGGCTAGAAAAACTGTTTTTT	CASSLTVTFDPWLEKLFF
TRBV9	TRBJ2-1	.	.	TGTGCCAGCAGCGTAGTAATAGAATCGGGTGAGCAGTTCTTC	CASSVVIESGEQFF
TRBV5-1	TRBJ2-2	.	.	TGCGCCAGCAGCCCAGGGTCGAACACCGGGGAGCTGTTTTTT	CASSPGSNTGELFF
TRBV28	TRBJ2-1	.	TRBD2	TGTGCCAGCTCCGGGACTAGCGGACTAGACTACAATGAGCAGTTCTTC	CASSGTSGLDYNEQFF
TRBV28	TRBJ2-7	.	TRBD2	TGTGCCAGCAGTTCGGGACTAGCGGGAGTCTACTACGAGCAGTACTTC	CASSSGLAGVYYEQYF
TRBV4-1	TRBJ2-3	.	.	TGCGCCAGCAGTCCGGGGAGCGGTTACACAGATACGCAGTATTTT	CASSPGSGYTDTQYF
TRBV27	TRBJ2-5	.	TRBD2	TGTGCCAGCCATGGGGGGGAGCGGGAGACCCAGTACTTC	CASHGGERETQYF
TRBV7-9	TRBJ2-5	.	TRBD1	TGTGCCAGCAGCCACGGGACAGGGGTCTCAACCCAGTACTTC	CASSHGTGVSTQYF
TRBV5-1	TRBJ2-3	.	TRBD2	TGCGCCAGCAGCCAGGGGGCTAGCGGGAGCGTCAATACGCAGTATTTT	CASSQGASGSVNTQYF
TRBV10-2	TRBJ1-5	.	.	TGCGCCAGCAGTGCCACGGACAGCCTCCCGCCCCAGCATTTT	CASSATDSLPPQHF
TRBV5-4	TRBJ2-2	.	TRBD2	TGTGCCAGCAGCTCGTTAGCGGGAGAAGGCACCGGGGAGCTGTTTTTT	CASSSLAGEGTGELFF
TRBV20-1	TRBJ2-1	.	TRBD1	TGCAGTGCTAGTTTCCCCACCGGGACAGGGGTGAATGAGCAGTTCTTC	CSASFPTGTGVNEQFF
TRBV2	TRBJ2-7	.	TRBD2	TGTGCCAGTCGGGGAGGGGAGGGGTCCTACGAGCAGTACTTC	CASRGGEGSYEQYF
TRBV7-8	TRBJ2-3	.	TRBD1	TGTGCCAGCAGCTCCCATAGGAGGACAGGGGGCACAGATACGCAGTATTTT	CASSSHRRTGGTDTQYF
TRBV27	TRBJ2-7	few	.	TGTGCCAGCAGTACCCTAACAGGGTTCTCCTACGAGCAGTACTTC	CASSTLTGFSYEQYF
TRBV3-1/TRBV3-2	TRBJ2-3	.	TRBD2	TGTGCCAGCAGCCCGGGACTAGCGGGAGGAGATACGCAGTATTTT	CASSPGLAGGDTQYF
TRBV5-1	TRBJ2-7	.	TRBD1	TGCGCCAGCAGCTCTACCGGGACAGAACCAGGAGAGCAGTACTTC	CASSSTGTEPGEQYF
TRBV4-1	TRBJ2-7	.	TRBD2	TGCGCCAGCAGCCTGCTCCTGACTAGCGGCTACGAGCAGTACTTC	CASSLLLTSGYEQYF
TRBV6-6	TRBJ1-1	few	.	TGTGCCAGCGCCCCGGGAACCAACACTGAAGCTTTCTTT	CASAPGTNTEAFF
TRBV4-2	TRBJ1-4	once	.	TGTGCCAGCAGCCAAGGGCAATCGGGACTCGAAAAACTGTTTTTT	CASSQGQSGLEKLFF